This record covers a single T cell receptor beta chain. The antigen is undetermined. Data came from immunoSEQ multiplex PCR; TCRdb stores just in-frame clones and leaves some out. The table shows about 13,000 clones, with around 83% occurring only once. This sample stems from a study of PD-1 blockade in classical Hodgkin lymphoma. Specified time point: cycle 4 day 1 (C4D1), after less than 7 weeks of nivolumab. Following autologous stem cell transplantation, relapse occurred in every patient, and exposure to brentuximab vedotin varied. Negative selection with magnetic separation was used to purify CD4+ T cells from thawed PBMCs. Study-wide points: Patients who responded completely had about the same baseline diversity as newly diagnosed patients.

There are 15 residues in the CDR3. The V gene lost 0 bases and the J gene lost 2 bases, with 9 bases spanning the gap. CDR1 SGHTA and CDR2 FQGNSA come from the germline V gene. This TCR was sampled from a human donor with classical Hodgkin lymphoma. The input for sequencing was CD4+ T cells from blood, taken before the fourth cycle of nivolumab. The V call is TRBV7-2, the J call TRBJ2-3, with D possibly TRBD1 on 5 matching bases. The CDR3 loop reads CASSLAGQTTDTQYF. In DNA, the CDR3 is TGTGCCAGCAGCTTAGCGGGGCAGACCACAGATACGCAGTATTTT.